This T cell receptor beta chain was sequenced in a study of control samples from healthy donors and cancer patients. In germline, CDR1 is SGHRS, CDR2 YFSETQ. Between the trimmed V and J ends, which lost 3 bases and 2 bases, there was a span of 14 bases. This CDR3 comprises 15 residues. Clones were read by immunoSEQ multiplex PCR, and TCRdb kept only the in-frame ones, dropping some. The repertoire has about 130,000 clones, roughly 92% of them found once; the top ten carry around 0.52%. The chain links TRBV5-1 to TRBJ1-1; TRBD1 is a possible D gene (6 bases). Specimen: PBMCs. This TCR came from an older man with head and neck cancer. The CDR3 region is CASSWGAGQNTEAFF. CDR3 DNA: TGCGCCAGCAGCTGGGGGGCGGGACAAAACACTGAAGCTTTCTTT.